One and the same sample provided the 13 T cell receptor beta chains below, sequenced in a study of shared clonotypes between healthy human individuals. The protocol was immunoSEQ multiplex PCR, while the TCRdb copy is restricted to in-frame clones and leaves out a portion. The data contain 900,000 to 1,200,000 clones, about 84% of them singletons. Sequencing used memory CD4+ T cells from PBMCs. The sample's subset: CD45RA-negative fraction. The source of these receptors is a man between 18 and 35 years old in good health. Some clones in this sample may be carry-over from other donors' samples.

In this sample, this clone turned up once. The rearrangement uses TRBV2 and TRBJ2-3, with 13 positions matching TRBD2. Unmatched junction bases numbered 0, after V lost 3 bases and J lost 3 bases. Germline values: CDR1 SNHLY, CDR2 FYNNEI. CDR3 length: 15 amino acids. For the CDR3, the DNA is TGTGCCAGCAGTGAGACTAGCGGGAGGACAGATACGCAGTATTTT. It codes for CASSETSGRTDTQYF.

This clone was detected many times. Other DNA sequences within the sample encode an identical CDR3. J is TRBJ1-5 and V is TRBV28; D gene ambiguous. The CDR3 sequence is 12 residues long. V was trimmed by 3 bases and J by 4 bases, leaving 4 bases between them. Germline CDR1 reads MDHEN; CDR2 reads SYDVKM. This CDR3 is CASSLRNQPQHF. The CDR3 DNA reads TGTGCCAGCAGTTTGCGGAATCAGCCCCAGCATTTT.

The V and J genes are TRBV6-1 and TRBJ1-2, with a weak D call TRBD1 (5 bases). The germline V gene has CDR1 MNHNS and CDR2 SASEGT. This CDR3 is built from 13 residues. Trimming left V 2 bases short and J 7 bases short, with 11 bases between. Here the CDR3 DNA reads TGTGCCAGCAGTGAATACCGGGGCTTTGGCTACACCTTC. Its protein product is CASSEYRGFGYTF.

V is TRBV21-1 and J is TRBJ1-1; the DNA was not used to check the table's D call, TRBD1. TRBV21-1 is flagged as a pseudogene. The CDR3 length is 17 residues. CDR3 in amino acids: CASSKWLMGLLNTEAFF. The DNA of the CDR3 is TGTGCCAGCAGCAAATGGCTAATGGGGCTGTTGAACACTGAAGCTTTCTTT.

This clone was observed a handful of times. The chain joins TRBV2 to TRBJ2-3; 14 bases align to TRBD2. The CDR3 runs to 18 residues. The germline V gene has CDR1 SNHLY and CDR2 FYNNEI. The V gene end was trimmed by 4 bases and the J gene end by 1 base; junction bases not matched to a gene: 7. CDR3 sequence: CASSVRLAGGPGTDTQYF. The DNA of the CDR3 is TGTGCCAGCAGTGTCAGACTAGCGGGAGGGCCTGGCACAGATACGCAGTATTTT.

The rearrangement joins TRBV6-5 to TRBJ1-2; D uncertain. Trimming cost V 5 bases and J 1 base, with 11 bases left between them. Germline CDR1 reads MNHEY; CDR2 reads SVGAGI. This CDR3 is built from 14 residues. The CDR3 protein is CASSADPHNYGYTF. DNA for the CDR3: TGTGCCAGCAGTGCCGACCCTCATAACTATGGCTACACCTTC.

The chain joins TRBV14 to TRBJ2-5; 7 nucleotides align to TRBD1. Germline assignment: CDR1 SGHDN and CDR2 FVKESK. The V and J ends lost 3 bases and 2 bases, in that order; junction bases with no gene match: 3. CDR3 length: 14 residues. Here the CDR3 DNA reads TGTGCCAGCAGCCAGGGACAGAATCAAGAGACCCAGTACTTC. It specifies CASSQGQNQETQYF.

The chain recombines TRBV5-4 with TRBJ2-5, with 9 bases aligning to TRBD2. Trimming took 5 bases from V and 2 from J; bases not matched to a gene: 4. The CDR3 is made up of 14 amino acids. Germline CDR1 and CDR2: SGHNT and YYREEE (reference sequence). CDR3 nucleotides: TGTGCCAGCAGGTTTAGCGGGAGACAAGAGACCCAGTACTTC. Protein: CASRFSGRQETQYF.

The rearrangement joins TRBV18 to TRBJ2-1, with D maybe TRBD2 (5 bases). Germline values: CDR1 KGHSH, CDR2 LQKENI. This CDR3 is 13 amino acids long. V was pared by 3 bases and J by 10 bases, with 13 bases between. CDR3 region: CASSPLLTGEQFF. CDR3 coding DNA: TGTGCCAGCTCACCTTTACTAACGGGGGAGCAGTTCTTC.

This chain joins TRBV19 and TRBJ2-2; D may be TRBD2 (5 bases). CDR1 LNHDA and CDR2 SQIVND come from the germline V gene (reference sequence). The V end was cut by 5 bases, the J end by 5 bases, with 15 bases between. This CDR3 region has 15 residues. The CDR3 nucleotides read TGTGCCAGTAGTCTGGCGGGCCGAGTTACCGGGGAGCTGTTTTTT. Its protein is CASSLAGRVTGELFF.

The chain is built from TRBV2 and TRBJ1-2; 7 nucleotides align to TRBD1. J was trimmed by 4 bases and V by 3 bases; bases with no gene match: 11. This CDR3 is built from 16 residues. CDR1 is SNHLY, CDR2 FYNNEI, per germline. In DNA form, the CDR3 reads TGTGCCAGCAGTGACCCCCCCGGACAGGACCCCTATGGCTACACCTTC. Its protein product is CASSDPPGQDPYGYTF.

In DNA form, the CDR3 reads TGTGCCAGCAGCCCCTGGGGACTAGCAGAGGAGACCCAGTACTTC. Protein sequence: CASSPWGLAEETQYF. The chain employs TRBV7-9 and TRBJ2-5; 9 nucleotides align to TRBD2. Germline trimming cut 5 bases from V and 5 bases from J; bases unmatched to any gene: 9. CDR3 length equals 15 residues. Germline V gene lookup returns CDR1 SEHNR and CDR2 FQNEAQ (reference sequence).

The chain employs TRBV7-9 and TRBJ2-7; the match to TRBD1 covers 7 bases. The ends lost 6 bases at V and 0 bases at J; junction bases unmatched: 14. The CDR3 is 17 residues long. Germline CDR1 reads SEHNR; CDR2 reads FQNEAQ (reference sequence). CDR3: CASRKGERQGTSYEQYF. The CDR3 nucleotides read TGTGCCAGCAGAAAAGGGGAAAGACAGGGAACCTCCTACGAGCAGTACTTC.